The present T cell receptor beta chain was sequenced within a study of blood T cell repertoires in COVID-19 (dated by TCRdb to the early 2020s). Regarding the research as a whole: Collaborator samples came from the United States, Italy and Spain and covered acute and convalescent phases of COVID-19. The prospective study material was composed of cDNA or gDNA derived from T cells, B-cell-depleted T cells, or PBMCs. Subjects who had been exposed to COVID-19, were actively infected with it, or had recovered from it provided the deeply sampled blood TCRbeta repertoires that made up the dataset. The repertoires were made available in a free public database intended to serve as a resource for research on the immune response to SARS-CoV-2. The samples were drawn from two sources: the first 160 participants of the ongoing ImmuneRACE study, and 1,000 to 1,500 subjects contributed by 6 global collaborators. Sample metadata almost always included a de-identified subject ID, COVID-19 status, age in years and sex. Where available, HLA class I and class II types were taken from metadata supplied by the sample provider and were not determined by assay-based typing. Broad study findings and their caveats: The quantity of clinical and demographic metadata differed by source and by participant and was supplied without curation.

Concerning this clone: What antigen it recognizes has not been identified. No base qualities exist here, and no much larger clone lies one base off it.

TCRbeta CDR3 regions were amplified from genomic DNA by means of the immunoSEQ Assay, a bias-controlled multiplex PCR. Per the original workflow: Within the assay, amplification of reference gene primers was used to estimate how many nucleated cells each sample contained. To quantify the absolute abundance of each unique TCRbeta CDR3 rearrangement, sequence reads were collapsed and filtered. For each sample, productive Simpson clonality was calculated by taking the square root of Simpson's diversity index across productive rearrangements. TCRdb mirrors the immuneACCESS table, restricted to in-frame sequences. Some clones are absent from its copies; in checked studies, under half trace to an unresolved V gene, and the reason for the others is unknown. The DNA was the basis for D and trimming; V, J and clone size are from that table. The sample table records about 190,000 clones; roughly 86% of these occur just once. The top ten clonotypes cover less than 3.5% of the sample.

The germline V gene provides CDR1 SGHRS and CDR2 YFSETQ. V trim: 0 bases; J trim: 0 bases; unmatched bases: 3. The CDR3 covers 16 residues, taking in both the cysteine and the phenylalanine. Only CDR3 DNA is held: 48 bases, read in frame from base 1. Each collaborating institution followed its own protocols to collect whole blood in K2EDTA tubes. For TCRbeta analysis, collaborators shipped samples in one of three forms: frozen whole blood, isolated PBMCs, or DNA extracted from either of those sample types. The sequenced material came from peripheral blood. The chain was built from TRBV5-1 and TRBJ1-3; 7 nucleotides in the junction match TRBD1. The receptor comes from a woman aged 25-40 years with active or convalescent COVID-19. The DNA is as follows: TGCGCCAGCAGCTTGGCGGGACAGAACTCTGGAAACACCATATATTTT. This codes for CASSLAGQNSGNTIYF.